The 14 T cell receptor beta chains presented below share a single source sample, sequenced in a study of blood T cell repertoires in COVID-19. TCRdb's table, derived via immunoSEQ multiplex PCR, lists solely in-frame clones and lacks some. The data show over 120,000 clones, with roughly 89% seen just once and over 2.5% held by the top ten. The sequenced material came from peripheral blood. Receptors were obtained from a man between 60 and 70 years old with active or convalescent COVID-19.

This rearrangement joins TRBV3-1 (or the pseudogene TRBV3-2) to TRBJ2-1, with TRBD1 matching 8 bases. This CDR3 has 12 residues. J was trimmed by 10 bases and V by 1 base; bases with no gene match: 0. Germline loops: CDR1 LGHDT, CDR2 YNNKEL (reference sequence). CDR3 DNA sequence: TGTGCCAGCAGCCAAGGGACAGGGGAGCAGTTCTTC. Its protein is CASSQGTGEQFF.

The J gene is TRBJ1-3, the V gene TRBV7-9; D is possibly TRBD1 (6 bases). Germline loops: CDR1 SEHNR, CDR2 FQNEAQ (reference sequence). Trimming stripped 3 bases from V and 6 bases from J, with 12 bases between. CDR3 size: 14 residues. Written as DNA, the CDR3 is TGTGCCAGCAGCTTTTCACAGGGTCAAAACACCATATATTTT. It codes for CASSFSQGQNTIYF.

CDR3 in amino acids: CASSPGDGGGPQYF. For the CDR3, the DNA is TGTGCCAGCAGCCCCGGGGACGGCGGAGGGCCCCAGTACTTC. V usage is TRBV7-2 and J usage is TRBJ2-5; a possible D gene is TRBD2 (6 bases). This CDR3 has 14 residues. V lost 5 bases and J 9 bases, leaving 19 bases between the germline ends. Germline V lookup: CDR1 SGHTA, CDR2 FQGNSA.

As regards this clone: Distinct nucleotide sequences in the sample also encode this CDR3. The chain has TRBV3-1 (or the pseudogene TRBV3-2) and TRBJ2-7; possible D gene TRBD2, 5 bases. CDR1 and CDR2 from the germline V gene are LGHDT and YNNKEL (reference sequence). With 4 bases removed from V and 4 bases from J, the gap between germline ends came to 5 bases. The CDR3 is made up of 11 amino acids. The CDR3 loop reads CASSRGYEQYF. CDR3 nucleotide sequence: TGTGCCAGCAGCCGAGGGTACGAGCAGTACTTC.

The chain recombines TRBV6-1 with TRBJ2-7, with 7 bases that match TRBD1. Germline CDR1 and CDR2: MNHNS and SASEGT. The CDR3 totals 17 residues. The trim removed 4 bases at V and 2 bases at J, leaving 14 bases unmatched. DNA of the CDR3: TGTGCCAGCAGTGCCGGACAGGTCGGTGTTGGTACCTACGAGCAGTACTTC. Translating gives CASSAGQVGVGTYEQYF.

This chain links TRBV28 with TRBJ1-2; D is possibly TRBD1 (5 bases). The CDR3 has 12 amino acids. Between the trimmed V and J ends, which lost 6 bases and 7 bases, there was a span of 12 bases. From germline, CDR1 is MDHEN and CDR2 SYDVKM. Here the CDR3 reads CASRRGGGGYTF. CDR3 bases: TGTGCCAGCAGGCGGGGGGGAGGTGGCTACACCTTC.

This chain uses TRBV4-2 with TRBJ2-4; D may be TRBD2 (6 bases). V lost 0 bases, J lost 2 bases, and 20 bases lay in between. This CDR3 contains 19 residues. CDR1 and CDR2 from the germline V gene are LGHNA and YNFKEQ. The CDR3 protein is CASSQDLGPIGLTKNIQYF. DNA for the CDR3: TGTGCCAGCAGCCAAGATCTTGGGCCTATAGGACTAACCAAAAACATTCAGTACTTC.

V and J are TRBV19 and TRBJ1-1, with D possibly being TRBD1 (5 bases). Germline CDR1 reads LNHDA; CDR2 reads SQIVND (reference sequence). The CDR3 length is 13 residues. V lost 6 bases, J lost 6 bases, and 14 bases lay in between. The CDR3 protein is CASRRGGAAEAFF. In DNA, the CDR3 is TGTGCCAGTAGGAGAGGAGGGGCCGCTGAAGCTTTCTTT.

The chain is built from TRBV9 and TRBJ2-1; 12 bases map to TRBD2. Germline-derived CDR1 and CDR2 are SGDLS and YYNGEE. The CDR3 is made up of 14 amino acids. Trimming cost V 6 bases and J 9 bases; bases outside gene matches: 7. This CDR3 reads CASNAQLAGGEQFF. The CDR3 DNA reads TGTGCCAGCAACGCCCAACTAGCGGGAGGTGAGCAGTTCTTC.

The chain recombines TRBV30 with TRBJ1-5; D uncertain. V was pared by 2 bases and J by 4 bases, with 9 bases between. The CDR3 extends over 13 amino acids. Germline CDR1 and CDR2: GTSNPN and SVGIG (reference sequence). The CDR3 here is CAWSPGRNQPQHF. Here the CDR3 DNA reads TGTGCCTGGAGTCCAGGAAGAAATCAGCCCCAGCATTTT.

This clone was detected once. The chain couples TRBV4-1 to TRBJ1-1, with a possible D match to TRBD1 (6 bases). V shed 3 bases and J shed 4 bases, with 12 bases lying between them. The CDR3 runs to 14 residues. The germline V gene has CDR1 MGHRA and CDR2 YSYEKL. Here the CDR3 reads CASSHYREGTEAFF. DNA of the CDR3: TGCGCCAGCAGCCACTACAGGGAAGGCACTGAAGCTTTCTTT.

The chain has TRBV11-2 and TRBJ2-2; 7 nucleotides agree with TRBD1. The length of the CDR3 is 15 residues. V lost 5 bases, J lost 4 bases, and 7 bases stayed unmatched. Germline-derived CDR1 and CDR2 are SGHAT and FQNNGV. The CDR3 protein is CASSVQGIGTGELFF. Written as DNA, the CDR3 is TGTGCCAGCAGCGTACAGGGGATTGGCACCGGGGAGCTGTTTTTT.

The rearrangement links TRBV24-1 to TRBJ1-5; 7 bases agree with TRBD1. This CDR3 is built from 14 residues. Germline lookup yields CDR1 KGHDR and CDR2 SFDVKD. The J segment lost 3 bases and the V segment lost 6 bases, leaving 4 bases of the junction unmatched. This chain's CDR3 is CATSKTGDNQPQHF. The CDR3 nucleotides are TGTGCCACCAGTAAAACAGGGGACAATCAGCCCCAGCATTTT.

The CDR3 DNA sequence: TGCGCCAGCAGCCCGACTAGCGGGGGGACCGGGGAGCTGTTTTTT. It translates to CASSPTSGGTGELFF. The V call is TRBV5-1, the J call TRBJ2-2, with 13 bases identical to TRBD2. J was trimmed by 5 bases and V by 4 bases; bases with no gene match: 2. The CDR3 extends over 15 amino acids. CDR1 is SGHRS, CDR2 YFSETQ, per germline.